Presented here are 29 T cell receptor beta chains from one specimen sequenced in a study of blood T cell repertoires in COVID-19. Sequencing was performed with immunoSEQ multiplex PCR; in TCRdb, only in-frame clones are kept and a portion is missing. The table shows under 350,000 clones, with about 86% occurring only once. The sample taken for sequencing was peripheral blood. These receptors all stem from a man aged 18 to 29 with active or convalescent COVID-19.

The chain is built from TRBV27 and TRBJ1-5; no definite D call. Trimming removed 6 bases at V and 3 bases at J, with 9 bases between. The CDR3 is made up of 13 amino acids. Germline V gene lookup returns CDR1 MNHEY and CDR2 SMNVEV (reference sequence). The CDR3 spells CASRGRHNQPQHF. CDR3 nucleotide sequence: TGTGCCAGCAGGGGGAGACACAATCAGCCCCAGCATTTT.

This rearrangement joins TRBV6-6 to TRBJ2-7; 8 bases fit TRBD1. The CDR3 has 15 residues. The junction had 13 bases not matched to a gene; V was cut back by 6 bases and J by 6 bases. Germline assignment: CDR1 MNHNY and CDR2 SVGAGI (reference sequence). The DNA of the CDR3 is TGTGCCAGCAGCACCCCTGGGCAGGGGGCCCGCGAGCAGTACTTC. Translation gives CASSTPGQGAREQYF.

J is TRBJ1-3 and V is TRBV4-1; 7 bases align to TRBD1. V lost 3 bases to trimming and J lost 4 bases; unmatched junction nucleotides: 9. This CDR3 spans 16 amino acids. Germline V CDR1 and CDR2: MGHRA, YSYEKL. This CDR3 reads CASSQGDSLKGNTIYF. DNA of the CDR3: TGCGCCAGCAGCCAGGGGGACAGCCTAAAGGGAAACACCATATATTTT.

This clone came up many times. This chain links TRBV12-3 or TRBV12-4 with TRBJ1-1, with no clear D. V lost 6 bases, J lost 8 bases, and 10 bases lay in between. The CDR3 has 11 amino acids. CDR3 nucleotide sequence: TGTGCCAGCAGCATGGGCTGGGAAGCTTTCTTT. This codes for CASSMGWEAFF.

CDR3 nucleotides: TGCAGCGTTGAGGCGTCACGGGCCTTACTTAAGGGGGACTATGGCTACACCTTC. This sequence encodes CSVEASRALLKGDYGYTF. This chain uses TRBV29-1 with TRBJ1-2; D may be TRBD1 (6 bases). The CDR3 runs to 18 residues. V dropped 3 bases and J dropped 3 bases, with 26 bases sitting between them. Germline V gene sequence: CDR1 SQVTM, CDR2 ANQGSEA.

The chain carries TRBV15 and TRBJ1-5; 9 nucleotides agree with TRBD1. The V and J ends lost 4 bases and 4 bases, in that order; junction bases with no gene match: 8. CDR1 is LNHNV, CDR2 YYDKDF, per germline (reference sequence). The CDR3 consists of 16 residues. CDR3 region: CATSNAGTGYNQPQHF. In nucleotides, the CDR3 is TGTGCCACCAGCAACGCCGGGACAGGGTATAATCAGCCCCAGCATTTT.

V and J are TRBV19 and TRBJ2-1; TRBD2 aligns across 12 bases. Germline assignment: CDR1 LNHDA and CDR2 SQIVND (reference sequence). V shed 8 bases, J shed 9 bases, and the junction held 14 bases outside the gene matches. This CDR3 is 16 amino acids long. CDR3 sequence reads: CASEKGGTSGLTEQFF. The CDR3 DNA sequence: TGTGCCAGTGAAAAGGGGGGGACTAGCGGGTTGACTGAGCAGTTCTTC.

CDR3 nucleotide sequence: TGCGCCAGCAGCTTGGAGGTGTTGGGACTAGCCTCCTACAATGAGCAGTTCTTC. This gives the protein CASSLEVLGLASYNEQFF. V gene TRBV5-1 combines with J gene TRBJ2-1; the match to TRBD2 covers 9 bases. Germline-derived CDR1 and CDR2 are SGHRS and YFSETQ. Trimming removed 0 bases from V and 0 bases from J; junction bases left unmatched: 7. The CDR3 consists of 18 residues.

This clone has a single count. The V and J genes are TRBV7-2 and TRBJ1-2, with 10 bases matching TRBD1. V lost 2 bases to trimming and J lost 6 bases; unmatched junction nucleotides: 12. This CDR3 spans 17 amino acids. The germline CDR1 and CDR2 sequences are SGHTA and FQGNSA. Here the CDR3 reads CASSLLGQGTTRDGYTF. CDR3 DNA sequence: TGTGCCAGCAGCTTATTGGGACAGGGGACAACAAGGGATGGCTACACCTTC.

The gene calls are TRBV14 and TRBJ2-7; 11 nucleotides line up with TRBD2. V shed 7 bases and J 3 bases; nucleotides not matched to a gene: 11. This CDR3 has 16 amino acids. CDR1 SGHDN and CDR2 FVKESK come from the germline V gene. In DNA, the CDR3 is TGTGCCAGCACTAGCCACGGGACTAGCGGATTCTACGAGCAGTACTTC. Translation gives CASTSHGTSGFYEQYF.

The chain joins TRBV24-1 to TRBJ2-1; TRBD1 agrees at 7 bases. Germline trimming cut 5 bases from V and 5 bases from J; bases unmatched to any gene: 2. Germline V lookup: CDR1 KGHDR, CDR2 SFDVKD. The CDR3 is 13 amino acids. CDR3 DNA sequence: TGTGCCACCAGTGGGGACAGCCACAATGAGCAGTTCTTC. This translates into CATSGDSHNEQFF.

The chain uses TRBV2 and TRBJ2-5, with 9 nucleotides matching TRBD1. Germline trimming cut 9 bases from V and 5 bases from J; bases unmatched to any gene: 7. Germline assignment: CDR1 SNHLY and CDR2 FYNNEI. The CDR3 length is 13 residues. CDR3 in amino acids: CASRTGGMETQYF. The CDR3 DNA follows: TGTGCCAGTCGTACAGGGGGCATGGAGACCCAGTACTTC.

The chain joins TRBV12-2 to TRBJ1-3. TRBV12-2 is annotated as a pseudogene. The CDR3 is 15 residues long. CDR3 sequence reads: CASRLVNYSGNTIYF. CDR3 nucleotides: TGTGCAAGTCGCTTAGTAAACTACTCTGGAAACACCATATATTTT.

The chain carries TRBV30 and TRBJ2-1, with TRBD2 identical over 8 bases. CDR1 is GTSNPN and CDR2 is SVGIG in the germline V gene (reference sequence). The junction had 8 bases not matched to a gene; V was cut back by 4 bases and J by 3 bases. CDR3 length: 15 amino acids. CDR3 in DNA: TGTGCCTGGAAGTCGGCGGGAGGCCTCTACAATGAGCAGTTCTTC. The encoded protein is CAWKSAGGLYNEQFF.

V gene TRBV4-3 combines with J gene TRBJ2-7, with TRBD2 matching 10 bases. The germline gives CDR1 LGHNA, CDR2 YSLEER. The J segment lost 3 bases and the V segment lost 2 bases, leaving 4 bases of the junction unmatched. This CDR3 is built from 15 residues. The CDR3 DNA reads TGCGCCAGCAGCCAACGGCTAGCGGGGGACTACGAGCAGTACTTC. Translated: CASSQRLAGDYEQYF.

This chain uses TRBV9 with TRBJ2-2; D unresolved. The CDR3 covers 12 residues. V lost 2 bases and J 5 bases, leaving 4 bases between the germline ends. The germline gives CDR1 SGDLS, CDR2 YYNGEE. As DNA, the CDR3 is TGTGCCAGCAGCGTTAGTACCGGGGAGCTGTTTTTT. Encoded protein: CASSVSTGELFF. Using reference TRBV9 and TRBJ2-2 for the parts outside the CDR3, the full variable domain is DSGVTQTPKHLITATGQRVTLRCSPRSGDLSVYWYQQSLDQGLQFLIQYYNGEERAKGNILERFSAQQFPDLHSELNLSSLELGDSALYFCASSVSTGELFFGEGSRLTVL.

V gene TRBV19 combines with J gene TRBJ2-7, with D perhaps TRBD1 (5 bases). V was clipped by 1 base and J by 0 bases, with 13 bases between them. This CDR3 is 16 amino acids long. The germline V gene has CDR1 LNHDA and CDR2 SQIVND (reference sequence). CDR3 coding DNA: TGTGCCAGTAGTATAGGACAGACAGCACTCTCCTACGAGCAGTACTTC. The encoded protein is CASSIGQTALSYEQYF.

This clone was counted only a few times. The rearrangement uses TRBV19 and TRBJ1-6; possibly TRBD1 for D (5 bases). The CDR3 is 15 amino acids. Germline V gene lookup returns CDR1 LNHDA and CDR2 SQIVND (reference sequence). Trimming shortened V by 7 bases and J by 3 bases, and 13 bases separated the two germline ends. For the CDR3, the DNA is TGTGCCAGTAATGGGGCAGTCTACTATAATTCACCCCTCCACTTT. The encoded protein is CASNGAVYYNSPLHF.

CDR3 bases: TGTGCCAGCAGGGGGCCCTCGTACGAGCAGTACTTC. The encoded protein is CASRGPSYEQYF. This rearrangement joins TRBV6-6 to TRBJ2-7; tentative D call: TRBD1 (5 bases). CDR1 and CDR2 from the germline V gene are MNHNY and SVGAGI (reference sequence). The ends were cut back, 6 bases at V and 4 bases at J, with 10 bases in the middle. The CDR3 is made up of 12 amino acids.

This clone was seen many times. The chain combines TRBV7-9 with TRBJ1-1; no firm D call. The germline V gene has CDR1 SEHNR and CDR2 FQNEAQ (reference sequence). This CDR3 is 14 amino acids long. The V and J ends lost 5 bases and 1 base respectively, with 11 bases between them. CDR3 loop: CASSAYGRNTEAFF. CDR3 DNA sequence: TGTGCCAGCAGCGCCTATGGGAGGAACACTGAAGCTTTCTTT. The complete variable domain, with remaining parts taken from reference TRBV7-9 and TRBJ1-1, reads DTGVSQNPRHKITKRGQNVTFRCDPISEHNRLYWYRQTLGQGPEFLTYFQNEAQLEKSRLLSDRFSAERPKGSFSTLEIQRTEQGDSAMYLCASSAYGRNTEAFFGQGTRLTVV.

This clone was observed once. The chain uses TRBV30 and TRBJ1-1; D gene uncertain. The CDR3 runs to 17 residues. Germline V gene sequence: CDR1 GTSNPN, CDR2 SVGIG (reference sequence). V gave up 0 bases and J gave up 0 bases, with 17 bases separating them. The chain's CDR3 is CAWSVPTVSGMNTEAFF. CDR3 in DNA: TGTGCCTGGAGTGTACCTACGGTTTCGGGAATGAACACTGAAGCTTTCTTT.

The V call is TRBV6-5, the J call TRBJ1-1; perhaps TRBD1 as D (5 bases). The germline V and J ends were trimmed by 2 bases and 4 bases, with 8 bases remaining between them. The CDR3 loop spans 13 amino acids. Germline-derived CDR1 and CDR2 are MNHEY and SVGAGI. Here the CDR3 reads CASSYTGGTEAFF. Here the CDR3 DNA reads TGTGCCAGCAGTTACACCGGGGGCACTGAAGCTTTCTTT.

J is TRBJ1-4 and V is TRBV20-1, with 9 bases identical to TRBD1. J was trimmed by 8 bases and V by 3 bases; bases with no gene match: 4. Per the germline V gene, CDR1 is DFQATT and CDR2 is SNEGSKA (reference sequence). The CDR3 totals 13 residues. The CDR3 coding sequence is TGCAGTGCTAGTCGACAGGGGGGCGAAAAACTGTTTTTT. It is translated as CSASRQGGEKLFF.

V gene TRBV28 combines with J gene TRBJ2-1; 12 nucleotides agree with TRBD1. The germline gives CDR1 MDHEN, CDR2 SYDVKM. With V trimmed by 5 bases and J by 4 bases, 6 bases remained unmatched. The CDR3 runs to 16 residues. The CDR3 coding sequence is TGTGCCAGCAGTCCGGGACAGGGGGCGTCTTACAATGAGCAGTTCTTC. This sequence encodes CASSPGQGASYNEQFF.

The chain carries TRBV6-2 or TRBV6-3 and TRBJ2-4; D not certain. This CDR3 has 13 amino acids. V lost 2 bases, J lost 4 bases, and 6 bases lay in between. Germline V gene data show CDR1 as MNHEY and CDR2 as SVGEGT. CDR3 coding DNA: TGTGCCAGCAGTTACCGAGATAAAAACATTCAGTACTTC. It translates to CASSYRDKNIQYF.

The chain carries TRBV27 and TRBJ1-1; perhaps TRBD1 as D (5 bases). This CDR3 is 15 amino acids long. The germline V and J ends were trimmed by 0 bases and 3 bases, with 11 bases remaining between them. CDR1 and CDR2 from the germline V gene are MNHEY and SMNVEV (reference sequence). The CDR3 DNA is TGTGCCAGCAGTTTATCCCAGCCAGGGTACACTGAAGCTTTCTTT. Encoded protein: CASSLSQPGYTEAFF.

The chain recombines TRBV4-3 with TRBJ1-5; D ambiguous. The germline V and J ends were trimmed by 4 bases and 2 bases, with 12 bases remaining between them. The CDR3 contains 15 residues. Germline assignment: CDR1 LGHNA and CDR2 YSLEER. CDR3 protein: CASSPETGGNQPQHF. DNA of the CDR3: TGCGCCAGCAGCCCAGAGACCGGGGGCAATCAGCCCCAGCATTTT.

The rearrangement uses TRBV7-9 and TRBJ2-5, with a tentative D call TRBD1 (6 bases). The CDR3 contains 15 residues. Germline assignment: CDR1 SEHNR and CDR2 FQNEAQ (reference sequence). Trimming shortened V by 5 bases and J by 0 bases, and 13 bases separated the two germline ends. CDR3: CASSPLGAYQETQYF. The CDR3 nucleotides read TGTGCCAGCAGCCCCCTGGGGGCATACCAAGAGACCCAGTACTTC.

The chain uses TRBV24-1 and TRBJ2-3, with D possibly matching TRBD2 (5 bases). Trimming removed 8 bases from V and 5 bases from J, with 13 bases in between. In germline, CDR1 is KGHDR, CDR2 SFDVKD. The CDR3 totals 13 residues. Written as DNA, the CDR3 is TGTGCCACCACAGAGGGAGTTGGAGATACGCAGTATTTT. It specifies CATTEGVGDTQYF.